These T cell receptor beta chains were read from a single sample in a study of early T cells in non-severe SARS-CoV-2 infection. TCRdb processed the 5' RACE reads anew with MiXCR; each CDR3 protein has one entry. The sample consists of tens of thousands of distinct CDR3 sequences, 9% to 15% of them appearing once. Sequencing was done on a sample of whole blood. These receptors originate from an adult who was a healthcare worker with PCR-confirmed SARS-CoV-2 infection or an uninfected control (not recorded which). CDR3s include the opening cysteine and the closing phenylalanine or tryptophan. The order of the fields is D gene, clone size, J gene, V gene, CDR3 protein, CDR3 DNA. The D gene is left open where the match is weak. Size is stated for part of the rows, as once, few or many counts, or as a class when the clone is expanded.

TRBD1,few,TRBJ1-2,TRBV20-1,CSARDVQGVVSYGYTF,TGCAGTGCTAGAGATGTTCAGGGGGTAGTTTCATATGGCTACACCTTC
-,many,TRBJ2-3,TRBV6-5,CASSPSASTDTQYF,TGTGCCAGCAGCCCATCGGCTAGCACAGATACGCAGTATTTT
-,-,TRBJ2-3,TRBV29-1,CSVAPANTQYF,TGCAGCGTTGCCCCAGCGAATACGCAGTATTTT
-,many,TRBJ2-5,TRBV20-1,CSAREWGGSQETQYF,TGCAGTGCTAGAGAGTGGGGCGGATCGCAAGAGACCCAGTACTTC
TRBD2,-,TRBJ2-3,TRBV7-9,CASSLARASGDTDTQYF,TGTGCCAGCAGCTTAGCGCGGGCTAGCGGGGACACAGATACGCAGTATTTT
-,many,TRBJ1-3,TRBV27,CASSLDSYSGNTIYF,TGTGCCAGCAGCCTGGACAGCTACTCTGGAAACACCATATATTTT
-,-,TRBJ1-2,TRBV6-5,CASRKGRGMSYGYTF,TGTGCCAGCAGGAAGGGACGGGGGATGTCCTATGGCTACACCTTC
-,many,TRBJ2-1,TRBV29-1,CSVETGSSSYNEQFF,TGCAGCGTTGAAACCGGGAGCAGCTCCTACAATGAGCAGTTCTTC
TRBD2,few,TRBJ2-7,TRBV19,CASSPEGLAVARYEQYF,TGTGCCAGTAGTCCCGAGGGACTAGCGGTAGCCCGCTACGAGCAGTACTTC
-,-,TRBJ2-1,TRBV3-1,CASSRLKGNEQFF,TGTGCCAGCAGCCGATTAAAGGGCAATGAGCAGTTCTTC
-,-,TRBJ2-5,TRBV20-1,CSAHGQPKLETQYF,TGCAGTGCCCACGGCCAGCCCAAACTAGAGACCCAGTACTTC
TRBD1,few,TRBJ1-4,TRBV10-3,CAISERTGLNEKLFF,TGTGCCATCAGTGAGCGGACAGGGCTCAATGAAAAACTGTTTTTT
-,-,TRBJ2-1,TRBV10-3,CAISSTGTYDNEQFF,TGTGCCATCAGTAGCACCGGGACCTACGACAATGAGCAGTTCTTC
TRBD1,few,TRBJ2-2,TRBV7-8,CASSAGTGVQNGELFF,TGTGCCAGCAGCGCTGGGACAGGGGTCCAGAACGGGGAGCTGTTTTTT
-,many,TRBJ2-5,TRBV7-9,CASLRSSQETQYF,TGTGCCAGTCTAAGGTCCTCCCAAGAGACCCAGTACTTC
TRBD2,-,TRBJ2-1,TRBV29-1,CSVVAGASYNEQFF,TGCAGCGTTGTAGCGGGAGCCTCCTACAATGAGCAGTTCTTC
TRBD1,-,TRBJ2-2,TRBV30,CAWKATGFDTGELFF,TGTGCCTGGAAGGCGACAGGGTTCGACACCGGGGAGCTGTTTTTT
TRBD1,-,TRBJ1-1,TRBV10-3,CAISESTARGAFF,TGTGCCATCAGTGAGTCGACCGCCAGGGGGGCTTTCTTT
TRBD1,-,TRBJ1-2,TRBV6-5,CASSTTDRANYGYTF,TGTGCCAGCAGTACTACGGACAGGGCCAACTATGGCTACACCTTC
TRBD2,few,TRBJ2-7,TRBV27,CASSDGLAGEREQYF,TGTGCCAGCAGCGACGGACTAGCGGGAGAACGCGAGCAGTACTTC
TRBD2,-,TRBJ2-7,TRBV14,CASSRDLSGGEQYF,TGTGCCAGCAGCCGGGACTTAAGCGGGGGCGAGCAGTACTTC
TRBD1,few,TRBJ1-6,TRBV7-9,CASTQGQGNSPLHF,TGTGCCAGCACCCAAGGACAGGGAAATTCACCCCTCCACTTT
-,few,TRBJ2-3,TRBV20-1,CSARVAAPSTDTQYF,TGCAGTGCTAGAGTGGCGGCACCTAGCACAGATACGCAGTATTTT
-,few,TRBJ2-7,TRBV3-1,CASSQVATLGREQYF,TGTGCCAGCAGCCAAGTTGCAACTCTCGGTCGCGAGCAGTACTTC
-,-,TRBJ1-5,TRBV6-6,CASSSLGRDNQPQHF,TGTGCCAGCAGTTCCTTGGGCAGGGACAATCAGCCCCAGCATTTT
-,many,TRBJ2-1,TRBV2,CASRTYNEQFF,TGTGCCAGCAGGACCTACAATGAGCAGTTCTTC
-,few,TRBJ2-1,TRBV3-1,CASSWTPIYNEQFF,TGTGCCAGCAGCTGGACACCTATCTACAATGAGCAGTTCTTC
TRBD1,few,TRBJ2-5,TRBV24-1,CATSDLGQKQETQYF,TGTGCCACCAGTGACCTGGGACAGAAGCAAGAGACCCAGTACTTC
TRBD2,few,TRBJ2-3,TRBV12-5,CASGLGTSGSTDTQYF,TGTGCTAGTGGTTTGGGGACTAGCGGGAGCACAGATACGCAGTATTTT
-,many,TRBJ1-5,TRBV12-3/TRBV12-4,CASSPLGGGQPQHF,TGTGCCAGCAGTCCCCTAGGAGGGGGTCAGCCCCAGCATTTT
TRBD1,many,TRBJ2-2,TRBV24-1,CATSDSQGVVNTGELFF,TGTGCCACCAGTGATTCCCAGGGGGTGGTGAACACCGGGGAGCTGTTTTTT
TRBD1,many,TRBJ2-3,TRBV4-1,CASSRGVTGGLTDTQYF,TGCGCCAGCAGCCGAGGAGTGACAGGGGGGTTGACAGATACGCAGTATTTT
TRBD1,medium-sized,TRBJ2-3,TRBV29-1,CSVDRGDTQYF,TGCAGCGTGGACAGGGGTGATACGCAGTATTTT
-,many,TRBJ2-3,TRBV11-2,CASSLVDRGSSGDTQYF,TGTGCCAGCAGCTTAGTTGATAGAGGGTCGTCGGGGGATACGCAGTATTTT
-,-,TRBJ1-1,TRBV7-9,CASSGGGTEAFF,TGTGCCAGCAGCGGCGGGGGGACTGAAGCTTTCTTT
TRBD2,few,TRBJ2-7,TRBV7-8,CASSLTSGSFNEQYF,TGTGCCAGCAGCTTGACTAGCGGGAGTTTCAACGAGCAGTACTTC
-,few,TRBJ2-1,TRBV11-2,CASSGRSSYNEQFF,TGTGCCAGCAGCGGGAGGAGCTCCTACAATGAGCAGTTCTTC